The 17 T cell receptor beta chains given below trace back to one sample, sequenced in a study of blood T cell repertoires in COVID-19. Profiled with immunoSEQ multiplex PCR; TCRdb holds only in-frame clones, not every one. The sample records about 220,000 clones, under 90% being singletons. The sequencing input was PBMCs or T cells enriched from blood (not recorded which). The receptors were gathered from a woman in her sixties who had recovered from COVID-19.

CDR3 nucleotide sequence: TGCAGTGCTGGTGGTCGAGGGAATCAGCCCCAGCATTTT. Its translation: CSAGGRGNQPQHF. The gene calls are TRBV20-1 and TRBJ1-5, with D unclear. The CDR3 totals 13 residues. With 5 bases removed from V and 4 bases from J, the gap between germline ends came to 12 bases. Germline V lookup: CDR1 DFQATT, CDR2 SNEGSKA (reference sequence).

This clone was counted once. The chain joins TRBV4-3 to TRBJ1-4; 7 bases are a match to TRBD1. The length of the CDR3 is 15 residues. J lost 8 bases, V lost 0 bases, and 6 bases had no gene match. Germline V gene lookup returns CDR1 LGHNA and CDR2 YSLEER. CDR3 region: CASSQDARGNEKLFF. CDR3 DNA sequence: TGCGCCAGCAGCCAAGATGCCAGGGGGAACGAAAAACTGTTTTTT.

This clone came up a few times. The DNA of the CDR3 is TGTGCCAGCAGCTTGGCTGGGGGCGGCACTGAAGCTTTCTTT. This encodes CASSLAGGGTEAFF. The chain joins TRBV5-4 to TRBJ1-1, with D perhaps matching TRBD1 (6 bases). From germline, CDR1 is SGHNT and CDR2 YYREEE (reference sequence). This CDR3 has 14 amino acids. With 0 bases removed from V and 4 bases from J, the gap between germline ends came to 10 bases.

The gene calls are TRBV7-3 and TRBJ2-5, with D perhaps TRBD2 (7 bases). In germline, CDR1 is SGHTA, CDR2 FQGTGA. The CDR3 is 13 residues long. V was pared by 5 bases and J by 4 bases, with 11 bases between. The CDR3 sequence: CASSGGAGETQYF. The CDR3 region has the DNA TGTGCCAGCAGCGGGGGGGCAGGAGAGACCCAGTACTTC.

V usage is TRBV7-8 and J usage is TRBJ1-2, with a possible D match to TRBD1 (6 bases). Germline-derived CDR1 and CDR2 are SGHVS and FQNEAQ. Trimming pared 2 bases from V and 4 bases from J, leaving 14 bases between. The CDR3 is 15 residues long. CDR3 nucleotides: TGTGCCAGCAGCTTAAGGAAAACAGGGACCTATGGCTACACCTTC. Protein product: CASSLRKTGTYGYTF.

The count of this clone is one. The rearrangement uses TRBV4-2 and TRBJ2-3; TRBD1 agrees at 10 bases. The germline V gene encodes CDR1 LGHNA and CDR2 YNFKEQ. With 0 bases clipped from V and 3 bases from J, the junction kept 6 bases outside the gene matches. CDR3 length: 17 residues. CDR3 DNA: TGTGCCAGCAGCCAAGATCATGGACAGGGGGTAACAGATACGCAGTATTTT. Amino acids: CASSQDHGQGVTDTQYF.

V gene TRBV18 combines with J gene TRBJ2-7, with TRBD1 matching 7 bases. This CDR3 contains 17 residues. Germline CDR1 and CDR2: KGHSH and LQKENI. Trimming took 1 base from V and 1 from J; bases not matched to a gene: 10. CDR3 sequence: CASSPQSRQGRSYEQYF. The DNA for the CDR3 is TGTGCCAGCTCACCACAATCGAGACAGGGAAGGTCCTACGAGCAGTACTTC.

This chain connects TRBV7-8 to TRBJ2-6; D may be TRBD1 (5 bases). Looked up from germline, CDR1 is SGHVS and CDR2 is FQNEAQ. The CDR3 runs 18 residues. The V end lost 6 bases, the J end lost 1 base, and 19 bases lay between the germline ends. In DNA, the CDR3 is TGTGCCAGCAGTTTTAGGGGCCTCCTTTCATCTGGGGCCAACGTCCTGACTTTC. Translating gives CASSFRGLLSSGANVLTF.

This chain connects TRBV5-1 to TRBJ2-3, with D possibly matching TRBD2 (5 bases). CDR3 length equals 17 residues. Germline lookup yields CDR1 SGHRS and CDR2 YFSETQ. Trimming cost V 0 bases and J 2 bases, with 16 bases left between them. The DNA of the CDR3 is TGCGCCAGCAGCTTGGGGGTGCGGACTGGTTTCACAGATACGCAGTATTTT. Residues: CASSLGVRTGFTDTQYF.

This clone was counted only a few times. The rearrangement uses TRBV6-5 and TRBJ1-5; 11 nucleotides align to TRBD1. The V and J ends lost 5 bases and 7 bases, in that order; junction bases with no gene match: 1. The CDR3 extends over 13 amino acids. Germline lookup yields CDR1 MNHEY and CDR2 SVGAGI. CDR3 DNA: TGTGCCAGCAGTCGGACAGGGGGCCAGCCCCAGCATTTT. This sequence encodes CASSRTGGQPQHF.

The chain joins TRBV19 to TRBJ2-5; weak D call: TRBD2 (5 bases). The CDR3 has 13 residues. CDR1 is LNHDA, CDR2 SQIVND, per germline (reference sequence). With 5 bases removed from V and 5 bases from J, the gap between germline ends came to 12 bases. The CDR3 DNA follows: TGTGCCAGTAGTCTTCGGGGTTGGGAGACCCAGTACTTC. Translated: CASSLRGWETQYF.

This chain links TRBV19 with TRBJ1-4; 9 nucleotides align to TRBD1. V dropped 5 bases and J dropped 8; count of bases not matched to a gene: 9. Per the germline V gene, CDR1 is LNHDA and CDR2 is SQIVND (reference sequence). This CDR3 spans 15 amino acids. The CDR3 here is CASSPRGQGGEKLFF. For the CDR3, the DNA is TGTGCCAGTAGTCCCCGGGGACAGGGCGGGGAAAAACTGTTTTTT.

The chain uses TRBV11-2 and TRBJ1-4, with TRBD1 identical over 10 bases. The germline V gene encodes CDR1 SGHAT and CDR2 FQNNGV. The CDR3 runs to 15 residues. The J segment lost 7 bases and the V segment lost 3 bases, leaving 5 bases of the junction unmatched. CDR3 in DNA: TGTGCCAGCAGCTTGACAGGGGGCGCGGGTGAAAAACTGTTTTTT. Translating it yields CASSLTGGAGEKLFF.

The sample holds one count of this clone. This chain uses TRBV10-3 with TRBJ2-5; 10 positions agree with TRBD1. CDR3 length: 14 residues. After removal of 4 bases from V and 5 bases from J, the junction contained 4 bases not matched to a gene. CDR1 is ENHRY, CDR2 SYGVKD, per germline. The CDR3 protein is CAISAGTGVETQYF. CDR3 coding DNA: TGTGCCATCAGTGCCGGGACAGGGGTTGAGACCCAGTACTTC.

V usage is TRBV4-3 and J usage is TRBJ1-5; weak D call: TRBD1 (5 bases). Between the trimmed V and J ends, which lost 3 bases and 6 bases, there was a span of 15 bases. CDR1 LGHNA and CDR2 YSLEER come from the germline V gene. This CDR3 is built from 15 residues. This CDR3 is CASSQGRGDTQPQHF. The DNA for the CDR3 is TGCGCCAGCAGCCAGGGGCGGGGGGATACTCAGCCCCAGCATTTT.

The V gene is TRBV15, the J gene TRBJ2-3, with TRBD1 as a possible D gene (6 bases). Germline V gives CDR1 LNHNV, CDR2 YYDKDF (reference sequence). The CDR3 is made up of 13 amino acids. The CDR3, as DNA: TGTGCGACCGAGCCAGGGGTAACAGATACGCAGTATTTT. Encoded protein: CATEPGVTDTQYF.

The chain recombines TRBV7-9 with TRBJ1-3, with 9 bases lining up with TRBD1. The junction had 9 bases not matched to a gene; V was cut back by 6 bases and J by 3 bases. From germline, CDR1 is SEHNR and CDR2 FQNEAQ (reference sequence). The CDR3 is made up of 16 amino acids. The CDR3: CASRMPGQGGGNTIYF. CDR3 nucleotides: TGTGCCAGCAGGATGCCGGGACAGGGAGGTGGAAACACCATATATTTT.